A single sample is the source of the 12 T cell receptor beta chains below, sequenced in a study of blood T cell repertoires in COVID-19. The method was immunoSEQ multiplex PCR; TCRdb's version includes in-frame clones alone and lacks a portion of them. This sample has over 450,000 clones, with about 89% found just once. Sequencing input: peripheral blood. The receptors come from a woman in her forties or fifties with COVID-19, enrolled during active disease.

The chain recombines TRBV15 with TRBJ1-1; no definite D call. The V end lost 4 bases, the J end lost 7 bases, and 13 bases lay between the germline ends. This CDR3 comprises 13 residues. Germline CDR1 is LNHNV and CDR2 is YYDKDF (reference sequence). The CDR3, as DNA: TGTGCCACCAGCACCAGGATCGAAAGTGAAGCTTTCTTT. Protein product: CATSTRIESEAFF.

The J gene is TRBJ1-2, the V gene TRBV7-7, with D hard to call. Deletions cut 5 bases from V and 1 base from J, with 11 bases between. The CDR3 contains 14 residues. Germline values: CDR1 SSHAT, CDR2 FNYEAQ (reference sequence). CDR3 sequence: CASSPAGLNYGYTF. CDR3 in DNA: TGTGCCAGCAGCCCTGCAGGACTTAACTATGGCTACACCTTC.

Here the CDR3 reads CASIVSGQRSPLHF. The CDR3 DNA follows: TGTGCCAGCATCGTTTCGGGACAAAGATCACCCCTCCACTTT. V gene TRBV5-8 combines with J gene TRBJ1-6; possibly TRBD1 for D (6 bases). The V and J ends lost 6 bases and 10 bases respectively, with 17 bases between them. This CDR3 contains 14 residues. Germline lookup yields CDR1 SGHTS and CDR2 YDEGEE.

Here the CDR3 DNA reads TGTGCCAGCAGTGACCTGACAGGGCGCCAAGAGACCCAGTACTTC. This sequence encodes CASSDLTGRQETQYF. J is TRBJ2-5 and V is TRBV6-1, with TRBD1 matching over 7 bases. From germline, CDR1 is MNHNS and CDR2 SASEGT. J lost 1 base, V lost 3 bases, and 5 bases had no gene match. The CDR3 covers 15 residues.

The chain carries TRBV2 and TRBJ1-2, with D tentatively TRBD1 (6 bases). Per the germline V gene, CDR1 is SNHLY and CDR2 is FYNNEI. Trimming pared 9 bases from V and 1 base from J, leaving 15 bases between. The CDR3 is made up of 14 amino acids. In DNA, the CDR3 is TGTGCCAGACAGGGACATACCTATAACTATGGCTACACCTTC. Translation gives CARQGHTYNYGYTF.

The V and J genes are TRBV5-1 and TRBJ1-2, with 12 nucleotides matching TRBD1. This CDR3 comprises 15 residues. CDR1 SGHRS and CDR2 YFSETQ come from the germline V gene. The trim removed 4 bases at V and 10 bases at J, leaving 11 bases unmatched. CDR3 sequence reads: CASSPAGQGASAYTF. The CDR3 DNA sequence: TGCGCCAGCAGCCCCGCGGGACAGGGGGCCAGTGCCTACACCTTC.

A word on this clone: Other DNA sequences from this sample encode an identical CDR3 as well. The CDR3, as DNA: TGCGCCAGCAGATCTGGACAGGGTTCCACTGAAGCTTTCTTT. Amino acid sequence: CASRSGQGSTEAFF. The rearrangement links TRBV5-1 to TRBJ1-1; 8 nucleotides match TRBD1. Germline values: CDR1 SGHRS, CDR2 YFSETQ. With V trimmed by 5 bases and J by 4 bases, 7 bases remained unmatched. The CDR3 contains 14 residues.

This chain's CDR3 is CASSAQGREKLFF. DNA of the CDR3: TGTGCCAGCAGTGCCCAGGGGCGGGAAAAACTGTTTTTT. The chain has TRBV2 and TRBJ1-4, with a weak D call TRBD1 (6 bases). The CDR3 covers 13 residues. Looked up from germline, CDR1 is SNHLY and CDR2 is FYNNEI. V was clipped by 4 bases and J by 8 bases, with 11 bases between them.

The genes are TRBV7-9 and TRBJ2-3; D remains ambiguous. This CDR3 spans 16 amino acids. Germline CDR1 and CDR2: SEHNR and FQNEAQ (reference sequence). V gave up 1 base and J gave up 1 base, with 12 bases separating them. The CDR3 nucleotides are TGTGCCAGCAGCTTAGGGCCCATTGGCCGCACAGATACGCAGTATTTT. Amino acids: CASSLGPIGRTDTQYF. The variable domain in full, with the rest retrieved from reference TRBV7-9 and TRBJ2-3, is DTGVSQNPRHKITKRGQNVTFRCDPISEHNRLYWYRQTLGQGPEFLTYFQNEAQLEKSRLLSDRFSAERPKGSFSTLEIQRTEQGDSAMYLCASSLGPIGRTDTQYFGPGTRLTVL.

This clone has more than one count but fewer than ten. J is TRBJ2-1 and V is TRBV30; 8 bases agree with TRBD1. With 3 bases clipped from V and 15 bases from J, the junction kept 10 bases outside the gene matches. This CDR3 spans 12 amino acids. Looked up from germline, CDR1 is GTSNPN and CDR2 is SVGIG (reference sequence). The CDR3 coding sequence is TGTGCCTGGAGGAGCGATAGACAGGGGCTGTTCTTC. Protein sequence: CAWRSDRQGLFF. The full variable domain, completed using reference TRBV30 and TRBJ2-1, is SQTIHQWPATLVQPVGSPLSLECTVEGTSNPNLYWYRQAAGRGLQLLFYSVGIGQISSEVPQNLSASRPQDRQFILSSKKLLLSDSGFYLCAWRSDRQGLFFGPGTRLTVL.

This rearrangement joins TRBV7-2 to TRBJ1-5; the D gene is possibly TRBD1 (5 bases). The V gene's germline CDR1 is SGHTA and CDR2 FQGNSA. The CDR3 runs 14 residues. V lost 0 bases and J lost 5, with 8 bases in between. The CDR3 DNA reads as TGTGCCAGCAGCTTAGCCGGGGGAGATCAGCCCCAGCATTTT. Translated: CASSLAGGDQPQHF. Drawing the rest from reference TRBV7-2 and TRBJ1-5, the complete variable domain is GAGVSQSPSNKVTEKGKDVELRCDPISGHTALYWYRQSLGQGLEFLIYFQGNSAPDKSGLPSDRFSAERTGGSVSTLTIQRTQQEDSAVYLCASSLAGGDQPQHFGDGTRLSIL.

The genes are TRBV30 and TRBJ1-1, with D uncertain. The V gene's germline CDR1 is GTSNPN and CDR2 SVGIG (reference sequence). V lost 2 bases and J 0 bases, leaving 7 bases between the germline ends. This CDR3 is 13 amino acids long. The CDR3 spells CAWSSLLNTEAFF. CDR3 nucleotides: TGTGCCTGGAGTTCCCTACTGAACACTGAAGCTTTCTTT.